Below are 28 T cell receptor beta chains sequenced from a single sample in a study of human T cells and chemical hapten exposure. The time point is: pre-sensitization, week 0. As to treatment: therapeutic diphenylcyclopropenone sensitization with weekly scalp DPC. TCRdb processed the RACE reads anew with MiXCR; each CDR3 protein has one entry. The profile shows roughly 100,000 distinct CDR3 sequences, 10% to 14% of them singletons. Sequenced here: whole blood, sampled in connection with sensitization to the hapten diphenylcyclopropenone (DPC). The receptors shown here come from a woman aged 55-70 years with alopecia areata. Some clones in this sample may be carry-over from other donors' samples.

The V gene is TRBV18, the J gene TRBJ2-3; unclear D gene. Germline lookup yields CDR1 KGHSH and CDR2 LQKENI. The CDR3 covers 16 residues. V was clipped by 0 bases and J by 2 bases, with 12 bases between them. As DNA, the CDR3 is TGTGCCAGCTCACCACCTGGGGTAGCCCCCACAGATACGCAGTATTTT. It codes for CASSPPGVAPTDTQYF. The variable domain in full, completed from reference TRBV18 and TRBJ2-3, reads NAGVMQNPRHLVRRRGQEARLRCSPMKGHSHVYWYRQLPEEGLKFMVYLQKENIIDESGMPKERFSAEFPKEGPSILRIQQVVRGDSAAYFCASSPPGVAPTDTQYFGPGTRLTVL.

The V gene is TRBV3-1, the J gene TRBJ1-3; the D is unclear. This CDR3 comprises 14 residues. Germline loops: CDR1 LGHDT, CDR2 YNNKEL (reference sequence). The V end lost 1 base, the J end lost 2 bases, and 6 bases lay between the germline ends. In DNA form, the CDR3 reads TGTGCCAGCAGCCAAGGGCTTACTGGAAACACCATATATTTT. This codes for CASSQGLTGNTIYF.

The V gene is TRBV30, the J gene TRBJ1-2; unclear D gene. CDR3 length: 13 amino acids. Trimming took 0 bases from V and 2 from J, leaving 7 bases between them. Germline loops: CDR1 GTSNPN, CDR2 SVGIG (reference sequence). The CDR3 spells CAWSVRINYGYTF. The CDR3 nucleotides are TGTGCCTGGAGTGTAAGGATAAACTATGGCTACACCTTC.

The chain recombines TRBV9 with TRBJ2-2, with D hard to call. In germline, CDR1 is SGDLS, CDR2 YYNGEE. The CDR3 sequence is 17 residues long. V shed 7 bases and J shed 5 bases, with 24 bases lying between them. This CDR3 reads CASPLPRGFSWTGELFF. The DNA of the CDR3 is TGTGCCAGCCCCCTACCCCGAGGCTTCTCGTGGACCGGGGAGCTGTTTTTT.

This clonotype appeared many times. The J gene is TRBJ2-5, the V gene TRBV11-2; 9 nucleotides line up with TRBD1. The ends lost 5 bases at V and 4 bases at J; junction bases unmatched: 11. Germline loops: CDR1 SGHAT, CDR2 FQNNGV. The CDR3 sequence is 16 residues long. The DNA of the CDR3 is TGTGCCAGCAGCGGATGGGACAGGGATTTAGGAGAGACCCAGTACTTC. Its protein is CASSGWDRDLGETQYF.

This clonotype came up a few times. This may be a read error, as it is one base from a much larger clone. This sequence joins TRBV12-3 or TRBV12-4 and TRBJ2-3; weak D call: TRBD2 (6 bases). This CDR3 is 14 amino acids long. Between the trimmed V and J ends, which lost 6 bases and 0 bases, there was a span of 10 bases. The CDR3: CASRPGLSTDTQYF. The CDR3 bases are TGTGCCAGCAGGCCGGGACTCAGCACAGATACGCAGTATTTT.

This clonotype was seen only a few times. The J gene is TRBJ2-7, the V gene TRBV30; no firm D call. CDR3 length: 10 residues. With 5 bases removed from V and 8 bases from J, the gap between germline ends came to 10 bases. CDR1 and CDR2 (germline): GTSNPN, SVGIG (reference sequence). CDR3 sequence (DNA): TGTGCCTGGGGGTTGAGCCAGCAGTACTTC. Protein product: CAWGLSQQYF.

This clonotype has only a few counts. The chain couples TRBV15 to TRBJ1-5; 9 bases align to TRBD1. This CDR3 region has 15 residues. The J segment lost 7 bases and the V segment lost 0 bases, leaving 4 bases of the junction unmatched. The germline gives CDR1 LNHNV, CDR2 YYDKDF (reference sequence). CDR3 nucleotides: TGTGCCACCAGCAGAGAGGGACAGGGCTACCAGCCCCAGCATTTT. This gives the protein CATSREGQGYQPQHF.

This clonotype was counted a few times. The chain carries TRBV28 and TRBJ1-6; 8 nucleotides agree with TRBD1. Germline CDR1 reads MDHEN; CDR2 reads SYDVKM. V dropped 6 bases and J dropped 7; count of bases not matched to a gene: 5. This CDR3 has 14 residues. The CDR3 spells CASSPDRGNSPLHF. DNA for the CDR3: TGTGCCAGCAGCCCCGACAGGGGAAATTCACCCCTCCACTTT.

CDR3 amino acids: CASSYGTNTEAFF. The CDR3, as DNA: TGTGCCAGCAGCTACGGGACGAACACTGAAGCTTTCTTT. The chain couples TRBV5-4 to TRBJ1-1; maybe TRBD1 (5 bases). CDR3 length: 13 amino acids. Germline-derived CDR1 and CDR2 are SGHNT and YYREEE (reference sequence). V was clipped by 3 bases and J by 1 base, with 7 bases between them.

This clonotype showed up just once. This may be a read error: a much more frequent sequence differs by one nucleotide. The chain is built from TRBV29-1 and TRBJ1-1; TRBD1 might be the D (5 bases). This CDR3 has 14 residues. CDR1 and CDR2 (germline): SQVTM, ANQGSEA. CDR3 amino acids: CGVRGSGGGSEAFF. The CDR3 coding sequence is TGCGGCGTCCGGGGGTCGGGTGGCGGCTCTGAAGCTTTCTTT.

This clonotype was detected only a few times. This rearrangement joins TRBV11-2 to TRBJ2-5; D is tentatively TRBD1 or TRBD2 (6 bases each). In germline, CDR1 is SGHAT, CDR2 FQNNGV. With 1 base removed from V and 9 bases from J, the gap between germline ends came to 21 bases. The length of the CDR3 is 16 residues. CDR3 amino acids: CASSLVGGRGRGAQYF. DNA of the CDR3: TGTGCCAGCAGCTTAGTGGGGGGCCGAGGTCGTGGGGCCCAGTACTTC.

CDR3 coding DNA: TGTGCCAGCAGTTCACCGGACAGAGCCTACGAGCAGTACTTC. This codes for CASSSPDRAYEQYF. This rearrangement joins TRBV12-3 or TRBV12-4 to TRBJ2-7, with a weak D call TRBD1 (6 bases). Trimming stripped 4 bases from V and 2 bases from J, with 12 bases between. The CDR3 totals 14 residues.

The chain combines TRBV7-2 with TRBJ2-5; TRBD1 is a possible D gene (5 bases). V lost 3 bases and J 4 bases, leaving 9 bases between the germline ends. This CDR3 region has 13 residues. Germline V gene data show CDR1 as SGHTA and CDR2 as FQGNSA. The CDR3 coding sequence is TGTGCCAGCAGCTTCAGGGCCCGAGAGACCCAGTACTTC. This encodes CASSFRARETQYF.

This clonotype was counted at least ten times. The chain links TRBV30 to TRBJ1-4; D remains unclear. The CDR3 contains 14 residues. Germline V gene data show CDR1 as GTSNPN and CDR2 as SVGIG (reference sequence). The ends were cut back, 5 bases at V and 3 bases at J, with 13 bases in the middle. CDR3 sequence: CAWLGVAANEKLFF. As DNA, the CDR3 is TGTGCCTGGCTCGGCGTTGCGGCTAATGAAAAACTGTTTTTT.

The chain recombines TRBV29-1 with TRBJ2-2; D unclear. CDR1 and CDR2 (germline): SQVTM, ANQGSEA. V was cut by 5 bases and J by 0 bases, with 10 bases left in between. The CDR3 runs 14 residues. The chain's CDR3 is CSVRGPSNTGELFF. CDR3 nucleotides: TGCAGCGTTCGAGGTCCCTCGAACACCGGGGAGCTGTTTTTT.

The table lists this clonotype with many counts. This chain joins TRBV28 and TRBJ2-7; 9 bases line up with TRBD2. CDR3 length: 13 residues. From germline, CDR1 is MDHEN and CDR2 SYDVKM. V gave up 5 bases and J gave up 2 bases; unmatched junction bases: 1. CDR3 protein: CASSGGGAYEQYF. DNA for the CDR3: TGTGCCAGCAGTGGCGGGGGGGCCTACGAGCAGTACTTC.

About this clonotype itself: Possible read error: a much larger clone is one base away. The rearrangement uses TRBV27 and TRBJ1-3, with TRBD1 as a possible D gene (5 bases). This CDR3 spans 15 amino acids. Germline-derived CDR1 and CDR2 are MNHEY and SMNVEV (reference sequence). Trimming shortened V by 5 bases and J by 8 bases, and 19 bases separated the two germline ends. CDR3 nucleotide sequence: TGTGCCAGCAGTCCAGGACGGGGCCGAGGATACACCATATATTTT. Translated: CASSPGRGRGYTIYF.

This clonotype has a handful of counts. The J gene is TRBJ2-7, the V gene TRBV7-9; D remains unclear. This CDR3 spans 13 amino acids. Germline V gene data show CDR1 as SEHNR and CDR2 as FQNEAQ (reference sequence). V was shortened by 1 base and J by 11 bases, with 15 bases between the two germline ends. CDR3 coding DNA: TGTGCCAGCAGCTTAGTCGGCAGCCCCATTGAGTACTTC. Translating gives CASSLVGSPIEYF.

This clonotype was counted between two and nine times. V is TRBV23-1 and J is TRBJ2-2, with unresolved D. TRBV23-1 is an open reading frame whose function is uncertain. V lost 0 bases and J 1 base, leaving 6 bases between the germline ends. This CDR3 has 15 amino acids. The CDR3 region is CASSQSGRNTGELFF. The CDR3 DNA follows: TGCGCCAGCAGTCAATCCGGCAGGAACACCGGGGAGCTGTTTTTT.

The CDR3 protein is CASSLGQGPEAFF. The CDR3 DNA reads TGTGCCAGCAGCTTGGGACAGGGGCCTGAAGCTTTCTTT. The chain joins TRBV5-6 to TRBJ1-1; 8 bases agree with TRBD1. The CDR3 sequence is 13 residues long. V gave up 0 bases and J gave up 6 bases; unmatched junction bases: 1. Germline values: CDR1 SGHDT, CDR2 YYEEEE. The full variable domain, rest sourced from reference TRBV5-6 and TRBJ1-1, is DAGVTQSPTHLIKTRGQQVTLRCSPKSGHDTVSWYQQALGQGPQFIFQYYEEEERQRGNFPDRFSGHQFPNYSSELNVNALLLGDSALYLCASSLGQGPEAFFGQGTRLTVV.

This clonotype was seen repeatedly, ten times or more. V is TRBV29-1 and J is TRBJ1-2; tentative D call: TRBD1 (5 bases). Trimming left V 4 bases short and J 0 bases short, with 18 bases between. Germline values: CDR1 SQVTM, CDR2 ANQGSEA. CDR3 length equals 16 residues. The CDR3 reads CSVGPGHRLANYGYTF. The CDR3 coding sequence is TGCAGCGTTGGACCGGGCCACAGGCTAGCTAACTATGGCTACACCTTC.

The V and J genes are TRBV12-3 or TRBV12-4 and TRBJ1-1; D call uncertain. Trimming removed 3 bases at V and 5 bases at J, with 7 bases between. The CDR3 totals 12 residues. CDR3 bases: TGTGCCAGCAGTTTTTCGGGGACTGAAGCTTTCTTT. Encoded protein: CASSFSGTEAFF.

Many counts were recorded for this clonotype. This chain uses TRBV6-2 or TRBV6-3 with TRBJ2-3, with D possibly matching TRBD2 (5 bases). Germline lookup yields CDR1 MNHEY and CDR2 SVGEGT. Trimming left V 1 base short and J 4 bases short, with 12 bases between. CDR3 length equals 15 residues. The CDR3 DNA is TGTGCCAGCAGTTACTTTCCCGGAGCGGCAGATACGCAGTATTTT. Amino acids: CASSYFPGAADTQYF.

This clonotype was counted only a few times. V and J are TRBV30 and TRBJ2-7; D might be TRBD1 (5 bases). From germline, CDR1 is GTSNPN and CDR2 SVGIG (reference sequence). The CDR3 is made up of 14 amino acids. The V end was cut by 0 bases, the J end by 6 bases, with 15 bases between. This CDR3 is CAWSVSWIRGEQYF. CDR3 sequence (DNA): TGTGCCTGGAGTGTAAGCTGGATAAGGGGCGAGCAGTACTTC.

This clonotype has a count of ten or more. This chain joins TRBV6-6 and TRBJ1-5, with D perhaps matching TRBD1 (6 bases). The CDR3 runs 15 residues. CDR1 and CDR2 (germline): MNHNY, SVGAGI (reference sequence). V lost 7 bases, J lost 7 bases, and 20 bases lay in between. The CDR3 here is CASNSARGSWQPQHF. The CDR3 DNA reads as TGTGCCAGCAATTCGGCCAGGGGTAGTTGGCAGCCCCAGCATTTT.

This clonotype occurred once. Possible read error: a much larger clone is one base away. This chain's CDR3 is CASSQVVGIYNSPLPF. The CDR3 region has the DNA TGTGCCAGCAGCCAAGTCGTGGGCATCTATAATTCACCCCTCCCCTTT. The rearrangement uses TRBV3-1 and TRBJ1-6; no clear D gene. Looked up from germline, CDR1 is LGHDT and CDR2 is YNNKEL (reference sequence). The CDR3 is made up of 16 amino acids.

The chain uses TRBV20-1 and TRBJ2-3, with a tentative D call TRBD2 (5 bases). The CDR3 loop spans 12 amino acids. Germline V lookup: CDR1 DFQATT, CDR2 SNEGSKA (reference sequence). Trimming cost V 3 bases and J 3 bases, with 7 bases left between them. CDR3 residues: CSARRRTDTQYF. CDR3 sequence (DNA): TGCAGTGCTAGGAGGAGGACAGATACGCAGTATTTT.